This TCR beta chain emerged from a study of memory CD4+ T cells and cytomegalovirus serostatus. Looking at the study overall: This sample comes from healthy Belgian adults, 8 to 10 CMV seropositive, 20 to 25 seronegative.

The sort gate was single viable CD3+CD4+CD8-CD45RO+ cells for memory CD4+ T cells. After removal of 4 bases from V and 2 bases from J, the junction contained 14 bases not matched to a gene. The CDR3 contains 19 residues. Germline lookup yields CDR1 SGHDT and CDR2 YYEEEE. Here immunoSEQ multiplex PCR was the method, and the copy in TCRdb shows in-frame clones only, minus some. This table has roughly 45,000 clones, under 80% appearing once. The clonotype comes from an adult in good health and CMV-seronegative. What was sequenced was memory CD4+ T cells from blood. The chain uses TRBV5-6 and TRBJ2-3; TRBD2 matches at 12 bases. CDR3 in DNA: TGTGCCAGCAGCCGGACTAGCGGGGCCCCCTTCTATTTCACAGATACGCAGTATTTT. Amino acids: CASSRTSGAPFYFTDTQYF.